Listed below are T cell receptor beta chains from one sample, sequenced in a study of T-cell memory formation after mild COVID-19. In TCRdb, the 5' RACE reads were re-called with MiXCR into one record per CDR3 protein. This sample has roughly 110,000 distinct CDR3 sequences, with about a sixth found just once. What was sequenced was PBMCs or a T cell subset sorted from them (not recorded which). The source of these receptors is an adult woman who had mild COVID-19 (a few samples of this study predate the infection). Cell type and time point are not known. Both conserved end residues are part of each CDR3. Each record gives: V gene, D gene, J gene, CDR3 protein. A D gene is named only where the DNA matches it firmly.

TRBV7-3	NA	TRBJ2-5	CASSLTSASGETQYF
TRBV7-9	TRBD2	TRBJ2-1	CASSSGTTNNEQFF
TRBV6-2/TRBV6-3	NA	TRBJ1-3	CASSAGLSGNTIYF
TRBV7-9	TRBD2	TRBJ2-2	CASSTTGTSGPNTGELFF
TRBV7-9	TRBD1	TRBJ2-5	CASSFGQEETQYF
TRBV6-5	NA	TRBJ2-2	CASTWGQPGELFF
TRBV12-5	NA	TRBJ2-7	CASGLPRDGPTYEQYF
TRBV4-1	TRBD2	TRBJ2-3	CASSNRGGLEDTQYF
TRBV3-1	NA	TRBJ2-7	CASSRGESYEQYF
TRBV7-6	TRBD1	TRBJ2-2	CASSFSRRQGGTGELFF
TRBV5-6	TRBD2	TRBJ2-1	CASSGPKVLAGGPDNEQFF
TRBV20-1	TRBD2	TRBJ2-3	CSAPRTSRTRGYRDTQYF
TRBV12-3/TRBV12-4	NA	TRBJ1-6	CASSSREEGPLHF
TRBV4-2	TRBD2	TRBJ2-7	CASSPQTSGPLFYEQYF
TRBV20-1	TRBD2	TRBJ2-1	CSARVERDLRDEQFF
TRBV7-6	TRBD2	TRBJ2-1	CASFASGSRNNEQFF
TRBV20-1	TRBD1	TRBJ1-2	CSAREQGSYGYTF
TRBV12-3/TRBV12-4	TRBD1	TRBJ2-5	CASSHTTGGQETQYF
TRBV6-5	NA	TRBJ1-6	CASSYGTGNNSPLHF
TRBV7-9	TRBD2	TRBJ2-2	CASRLREYNGELFF
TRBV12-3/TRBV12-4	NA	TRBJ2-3	CASSYAPPQWYF
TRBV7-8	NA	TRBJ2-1	CASSIDHVLHNEQFF
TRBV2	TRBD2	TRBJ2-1	CASRGPVGGGLRNEQFF
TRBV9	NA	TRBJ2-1	CASSPPGISYNEQFF
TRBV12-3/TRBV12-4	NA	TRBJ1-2	CASSLTWGGPLYGYTF
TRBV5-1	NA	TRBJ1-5	CASSFLGYRDQPQHF
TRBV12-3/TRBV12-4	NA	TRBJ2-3	CASSTLLGPADTQYF
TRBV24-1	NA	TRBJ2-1	CATSDSYNEQFF
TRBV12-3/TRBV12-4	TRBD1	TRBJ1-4	CASRDRGPNEKLFF
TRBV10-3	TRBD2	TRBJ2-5	CAISLTSGRRREGETQYF
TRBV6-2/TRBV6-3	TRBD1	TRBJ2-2	CASSGQGTNTGELFF
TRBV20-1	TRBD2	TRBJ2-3	CSARDPLAGESTDTQYF
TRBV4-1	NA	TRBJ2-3	CASSQESGSTDTQYF
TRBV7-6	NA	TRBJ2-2	CASSSTRELNTGELFF
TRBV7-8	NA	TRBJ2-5	CASTQGNAETQYF
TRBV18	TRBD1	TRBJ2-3	CASRSQQGTTDTQYF
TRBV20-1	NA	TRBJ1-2	CSARDREEGGSGLGYTF
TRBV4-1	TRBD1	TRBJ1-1	CASSQEQGITEAFF
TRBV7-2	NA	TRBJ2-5	CASSLGLVETQYF
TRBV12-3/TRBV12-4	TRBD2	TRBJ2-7	CASSFWGGVYEQYF
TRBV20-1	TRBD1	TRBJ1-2	CSADENDRADGYTF
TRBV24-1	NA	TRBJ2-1	CATSRRGPWDEQFF
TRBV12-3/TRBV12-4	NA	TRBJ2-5	CASSQGWETQYF
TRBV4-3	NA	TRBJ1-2	CASSQDIDWSYYGYTF
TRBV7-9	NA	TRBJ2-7	CASSESWENEQYF
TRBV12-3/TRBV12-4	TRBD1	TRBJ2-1	CASSFVGGTGGNEQFF
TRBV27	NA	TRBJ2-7	CASKGRQGTYEQYF
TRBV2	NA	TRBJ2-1	CASRVDSLSYNEQFF
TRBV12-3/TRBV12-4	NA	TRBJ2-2	CASSLESGELFF
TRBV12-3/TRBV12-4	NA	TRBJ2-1	CASSWWGYLSSYNEQFF
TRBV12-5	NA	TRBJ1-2	CASGPGTNYGYTF
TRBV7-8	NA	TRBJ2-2	CASSLISAGNTGELFF
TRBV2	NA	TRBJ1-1	CASSPPSWGTEAFF
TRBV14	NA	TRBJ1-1	CATRGWGGTEAFF
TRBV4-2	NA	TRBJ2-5	CASSQEFGETQYF
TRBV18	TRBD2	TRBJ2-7	CASSPVSGISYYEQYF
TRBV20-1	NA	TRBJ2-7	CSARDGQSSYYEQYF